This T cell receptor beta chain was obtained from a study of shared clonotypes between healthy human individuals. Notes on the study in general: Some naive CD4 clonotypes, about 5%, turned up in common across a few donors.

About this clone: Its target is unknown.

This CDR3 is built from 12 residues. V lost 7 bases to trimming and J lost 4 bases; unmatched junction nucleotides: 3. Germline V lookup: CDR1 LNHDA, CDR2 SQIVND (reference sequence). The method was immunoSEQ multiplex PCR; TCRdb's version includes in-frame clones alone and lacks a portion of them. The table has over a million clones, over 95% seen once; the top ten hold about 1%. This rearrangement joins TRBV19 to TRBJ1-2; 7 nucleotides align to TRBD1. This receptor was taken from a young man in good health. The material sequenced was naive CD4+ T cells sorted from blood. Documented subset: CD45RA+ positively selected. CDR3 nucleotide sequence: TGTGCCAGTAACGACAGGGCCTATGGCTACACCTTC. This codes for CASNDRAYGYTF.